This TCR beta chain is from a study of shared clonotypes between healthy human individuals. Note on this clone: The antigen is undetermined.

This CDR3 is built from 11 residues. V was clipped by 6 bases and J by 8 bases, with 10 bases between them. Germline loops: CDR1 MDHEN, CDR2 SYDVKM. Evenly divided among several immunoSEQ plates was the genomic DNA of each subset. Only in-frame clones appear in the TCRdb table, and some are missing; sequencing was by immunoSEQ multiplex PCR. This sample has approximately 2.3 million clones, with approximately 95% found just once. Broader study findings: Naive subsets typically showed greater estimated richness than memory subsets. Shared across a handful of donors were 4% to 6% of the naive CD4 clonotypes. An effect of sequencing depth on clonotype sharing among donors was expected.

The sample consisted of naive CD4+ T cells from PBMCs. Subset indicated: CD45RA+ positively selected. The sequence was collected from a man aged 18-30 years in good health. Some clones in this sample may be carry-over from other donors' samples. The rearrangement uses TRBV28 and TRBJ1-2, with D perhaps matching TRBD1 (5 bases). In DNA form, the CDR3 reads TGTGCCAGCAGGGCAGGGATCGGCTACACCTTC. Translation gives CASRAGIGYTF.